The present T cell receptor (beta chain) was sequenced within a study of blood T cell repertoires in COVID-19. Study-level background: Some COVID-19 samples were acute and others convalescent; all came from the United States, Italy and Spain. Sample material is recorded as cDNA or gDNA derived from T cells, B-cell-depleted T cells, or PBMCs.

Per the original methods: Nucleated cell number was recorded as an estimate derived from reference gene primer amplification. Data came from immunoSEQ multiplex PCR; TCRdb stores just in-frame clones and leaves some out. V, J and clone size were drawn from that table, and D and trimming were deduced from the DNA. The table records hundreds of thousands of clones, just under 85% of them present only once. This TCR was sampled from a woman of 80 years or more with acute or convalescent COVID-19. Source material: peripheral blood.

Here the CDR3 reads CASSLAVTYEQYF. CDR3 coding DNA: TGTGCCAGCAGCTTAGCGGTTACCTACGAGCAGTACTTC. This rearrangement joins TRBV13 to TRBJ2-7; no reliable D call. The V and J ends lost 1 base and 2 bases respectively, with 6 bases between them. This CDR3 contains 13 residues. The germline V gene has CDR1 PRHDT and CDR2 FYEKMQ (reference sequence).